The 16 T cell receptor beta chains given below trace back to one sample, sequenced in a study of identical twins. TCRdb ran MiXCR on the 5' RACE reads and lists one entry per CDR3 protein. The repertoire holds roughly 720,000 distinct CDR3 sequences, with roughly 18% as singletons. These sequences were also reported in another study, on T cells expressing NK-cell markers.

What was sequenced was PBMCs. The receptors here all came from a young woman in good health.

In its sample, this clonotype was seen a few times. This sequence joins TRBV5-1 and TRBJ2-7; a weak D match, TRBD1 (5 bases). With 0 bases removed from V and 2 bases from J, the gap between germline ends came to 9 bases. The germline V gene has CDR1 SGHRS and CDR2 YFSETQ. CDR3 length: 14 residues. The CDR3 here is CASSLGRVTYEQYF. CDR3 in DNA: TGCGCCAGCAGCTTGGGCAGGGTAACCTACGAGCAGTACTTC.

V is TRBV27 and J is TRBJ2-6, with unresolved D. The CDR3 has 14 residues. V dropped 5 bases and J dropped 1 base, with 6 bases sitting between them. Germline CDR1 reads MNHEY; CDR2 reads SMNVEV (reference sequence). CDR3 DNA: TGTGCCAGCAGTACCCTATCTGGGGCCAACGTCCTGACTTTC. The encoded protein is CASSTLSGANVLTF.

This clonotype appeared a few times. The chain employs TRBV6-5 and TRBJ2-7, with D uncertain. Germline V gene data show CDR1 as MNHEY and CDR2 as SVGAGI. V was clipped by 3 bases and J by 2 bases, with 11 bases between them. This CDR3 region has 14 residues. The CDR3 region is CASSYMRKPYEQYF. The CDR3, as DNA: TGTGCCAGCAGTTATATGAGAAAACCCTACGAGCAGTACTTC.

The genes are TRBV10-1 and TRBJ2-3, with 7 positions matching TRBD2. CDR1 is WNHNN and CDR2 is SYGVQD in the germline V gene (reference sequence). J lost 2 bases, V lost 8 bases, and 13 bases had no gene match. The length of the CDR3 is 16 residues. CDR3 sequence: CASGTTLSGDTDTQYF. The CDR3 bases are TGCGCCAGCGGAACGACTCTCAGCGGGGACACAGATACGCAGTATTTT.

This clonotype was recorded a few times. The rearrangement uses TRBV12-5 and TRBJ1-2; D uncertain. CDR3 length equals 16 residues. V lost 0 bases and J lost 3, with 14 bases in between. In germline, CDR1 is LGHNT, CDR2 FRNRAP. The CDR3 here is CASGLVLGILDYGYTF. CDR3 in DNA: TGTGCTAGTGGTTTGGTACTGGGCATCCTGGACTATGGCTACACCTTC.

This clonotype was seen more than once but under ten times. This rearrangement joins TRBV4-1 to TRBJ1-1; the D gene is possibly TRBD1 (6 bases). The CDR3 contains 15 residues. Trimming left V 0 bases short and J 4 bases short, with 12 bases between. Looked up from germline, CDR1 is MGHRA and CDR2 is YSYEKL. The CDR3 here is CASSQDAGVSTEAFF. CDR3 coding DNA: TGCGCCAGCAGCCAAGACGCAGGGGTGAGCACTGAAGCTTTCTTT.

The chain is built from TRBV25-1 and TRBJ2-1; 9 positions match TRBD2. The J segment lost 8 bases and the V segment lost 7 bases, leaving 12 bases of the junction unmatched. Germline V gene lookup returns CDR1 MGHDK and CDR2 SYGVNS. The CDR3 length is 15 residues. CDR3 nucleotide sequence: TGTGCCAGCAAGGGTAAGCGGGAGGTGGTCGATGAGCAGTTCTTC. It codes for CASKGKREVVDEQFF.

This chain links TRBV12-3 or TRBV12-4 with TRBJ1-2; TRBD1 matches 10 bases. The CDR3 runs 16 residues. Trimming removed 5 bases from V and 3 bases from J; junction bases left unmatched: 9. This CDR3 reads CASSHLPGQGYYGYTF. CDR3 nucleotides: TGTGCCAGCAGTCACTTACCGGGACAGGGGTACTATGGCTACACCTTC.

This chain links TRBV5-1 with TRBJ1-1, with D unresolved. Deletions cut 2 bases from V and 1 base from J, with 12 bases between. CDR3 length: 15 residues. Germline V gene data show CDR1 as SGHRS and CDR2 as YFSETQ. CDR3 amino acids: CASSLTLQPNTEAFF. CDR3 sequence (DNA): TGCGCCAGCAGCTTAACACTACAGCCGAACACTGAAGCTTTCTTT.

This clonotype turned up a few times. This sequence joins TRBV20-1 and TRBJ2-3, with TRBD2 matching 9 bases. The germline CDR1 and CDR2 sequences are DFQATT and SNEGSKA (reference sequence). J was trimmed by 4 bases and V by 6 bases; bases with no gene match: 14. The CDR3 spans 16 residues. The CDR3 bases are TGCAGTGCCTTGAAAGCGGGGGGAGGGCTCGCAGATACGCAGTATTTT. Translation: CSALKAGGGLADTQYF.

The sample holds a few counts of this clonotype. CDR3 region: CASSLSTFLETQYF. In DNA form, the CDR3 reads TGTGCCAGCAGCTTAAGTACGTTCTTGGAGACCCAGTACTTC. The V and J genes are TRBV11-2 and TRBJ2-5; D is ambiguous. V was pared by 2 bases and J by 5 bases, with 12 bases between. The germline V gene has CDR1 SGHAT and CDR2 FQNNGV. The CDR3 sequence is 14 residues long.

This chain links TRBV7-2 with TRBJ2-1; 7 bases align to TRBD2. Germline V lookup: CDR1 SGHTA, CDR2 FQGNSA. CDR3 size: 15 residues. V was pared by 3 bases and J by 6 bases, with 8 bases of the junction left unmatched. DNA for the CDR3: TGTGCCAGCAGCTTTGTTTCAGGACTAGGCAATGAGCAGTTCTTC. Protein: CASSFVSGLGNEQFF.

The J gene is TRBJ1-2, the V gene TRBV6-1; D unclear. CDR1 and CDR2 (germline): MNHNS, SASEGT. V was cut by 11 bases and J by 2 bases, with 21 bases left in between. CDR3 length: 15 amino acids. The CDR3 region is CAVRSTAGKNYGYTF. CDR3 nucleotide sequence: TGTGCCGTCCGCTCGACGGCGGGCAAGAACTATGGCTACACCTTC.

The chain carries TRBV10-2 and TRBJ2-7, with TRBD2 matching over 13 bases. Germline V gene data show CDR1 as WSHSY and CDR2 as SAAADI. The V and J ends lost 3 bases and 4 bases, in that order; junction bases with no gene match: 3. CDR3 size: 15 residues. Here the CDR3 DNA reads TGCGCCAGCAGTGAATCGACTAGCGGGAGGTACGAGCAGTACTTC. Protein product: CASSESTSGRYEQYF.

This clonotype has just a few counts. The CDR3 region has the DNA TGTGCCAGCAGCGGATTCTCGACAGGTCTACCATATGGCTACACCTTC. This translates into CASSGFSTGLPYGYTF. V usage is TRBV9 and J usage is TRBJ1-2, with D possibly being TRBD1 (6 bases). From germline, CDR1 is SGDLS and CDR2 YYNGEE. The V gene lost 3 bases and the J gene lost 5 bases, with 20 bases spanning the gap. The CDR3 consists of 16 residues.

This clonotype was picked up a small number of times. The J gene is TRBJ2-1, the V gene TRBV6-5; a possible D gene is TRBD1 (6 bases). The V end was cut by 8 bases, the J end by 8 bases, with 10 bases between. Germline lookup yields CDR1 MNHEY and CDR2 SVGAGI. This CDR3 comprises 11 residues. The CDR3 reads CASFRGDEQFF. In DNA form, the CDR3 reads TGTGCCAGCTTCAGGGGTGATGAGCAGTTCTTC.